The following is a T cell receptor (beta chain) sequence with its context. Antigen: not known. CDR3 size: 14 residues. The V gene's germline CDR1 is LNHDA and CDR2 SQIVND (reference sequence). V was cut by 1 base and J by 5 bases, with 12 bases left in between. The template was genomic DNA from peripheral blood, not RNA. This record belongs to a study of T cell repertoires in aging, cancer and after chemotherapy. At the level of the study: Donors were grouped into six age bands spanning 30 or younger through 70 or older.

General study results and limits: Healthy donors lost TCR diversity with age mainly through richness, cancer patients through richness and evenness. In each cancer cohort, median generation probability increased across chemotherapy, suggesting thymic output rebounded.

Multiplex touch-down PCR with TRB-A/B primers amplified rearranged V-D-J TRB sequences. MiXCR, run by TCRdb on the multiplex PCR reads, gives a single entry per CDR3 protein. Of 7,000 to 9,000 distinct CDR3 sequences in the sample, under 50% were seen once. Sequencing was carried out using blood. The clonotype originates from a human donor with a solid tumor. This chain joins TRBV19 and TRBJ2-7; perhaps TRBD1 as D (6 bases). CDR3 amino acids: CASSIGGTKDEQYF. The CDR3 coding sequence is TGTGCCAGTAGTATAGGGGGGACAAAGGACGAGCAGTACTTC.